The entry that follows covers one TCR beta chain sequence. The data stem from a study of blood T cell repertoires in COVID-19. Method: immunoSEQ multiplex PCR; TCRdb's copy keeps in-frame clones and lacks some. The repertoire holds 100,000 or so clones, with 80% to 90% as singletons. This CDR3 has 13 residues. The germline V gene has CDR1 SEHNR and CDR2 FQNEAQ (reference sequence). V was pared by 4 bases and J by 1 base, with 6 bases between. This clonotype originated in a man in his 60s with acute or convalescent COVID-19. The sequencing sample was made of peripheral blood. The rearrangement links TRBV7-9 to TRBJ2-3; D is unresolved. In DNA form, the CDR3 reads TGTGCCAGCAGCTCCGCGGGCACAGATACGCAGTATTTT. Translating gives CASSSAGTDTQYF. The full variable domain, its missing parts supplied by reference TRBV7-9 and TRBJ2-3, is DTGVSQNPRHKITKRGQNVTFRCDPISEHNRLYWYRQTLGQGPEFLTYFQNEAQLEKSRLLSDRFSAERPKGSFSTLEIQRTEQGDSAMYLCASSSAGTDTQYFGPGTRLTVL.